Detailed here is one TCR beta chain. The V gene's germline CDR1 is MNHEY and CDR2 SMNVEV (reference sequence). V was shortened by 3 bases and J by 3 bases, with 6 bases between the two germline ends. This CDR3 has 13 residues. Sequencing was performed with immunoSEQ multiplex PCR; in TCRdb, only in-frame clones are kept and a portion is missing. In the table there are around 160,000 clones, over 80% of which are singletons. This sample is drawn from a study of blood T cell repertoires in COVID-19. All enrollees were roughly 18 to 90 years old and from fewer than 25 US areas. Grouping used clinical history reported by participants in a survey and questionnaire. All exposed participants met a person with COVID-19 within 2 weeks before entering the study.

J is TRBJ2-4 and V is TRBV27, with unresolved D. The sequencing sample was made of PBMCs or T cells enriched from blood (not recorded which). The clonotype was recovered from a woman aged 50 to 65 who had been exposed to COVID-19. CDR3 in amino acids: CASSFSGKNIQYF. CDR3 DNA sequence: TGTGCCAGCAGTTTCTCGGGCAAAAACATTCAGTACTTC.